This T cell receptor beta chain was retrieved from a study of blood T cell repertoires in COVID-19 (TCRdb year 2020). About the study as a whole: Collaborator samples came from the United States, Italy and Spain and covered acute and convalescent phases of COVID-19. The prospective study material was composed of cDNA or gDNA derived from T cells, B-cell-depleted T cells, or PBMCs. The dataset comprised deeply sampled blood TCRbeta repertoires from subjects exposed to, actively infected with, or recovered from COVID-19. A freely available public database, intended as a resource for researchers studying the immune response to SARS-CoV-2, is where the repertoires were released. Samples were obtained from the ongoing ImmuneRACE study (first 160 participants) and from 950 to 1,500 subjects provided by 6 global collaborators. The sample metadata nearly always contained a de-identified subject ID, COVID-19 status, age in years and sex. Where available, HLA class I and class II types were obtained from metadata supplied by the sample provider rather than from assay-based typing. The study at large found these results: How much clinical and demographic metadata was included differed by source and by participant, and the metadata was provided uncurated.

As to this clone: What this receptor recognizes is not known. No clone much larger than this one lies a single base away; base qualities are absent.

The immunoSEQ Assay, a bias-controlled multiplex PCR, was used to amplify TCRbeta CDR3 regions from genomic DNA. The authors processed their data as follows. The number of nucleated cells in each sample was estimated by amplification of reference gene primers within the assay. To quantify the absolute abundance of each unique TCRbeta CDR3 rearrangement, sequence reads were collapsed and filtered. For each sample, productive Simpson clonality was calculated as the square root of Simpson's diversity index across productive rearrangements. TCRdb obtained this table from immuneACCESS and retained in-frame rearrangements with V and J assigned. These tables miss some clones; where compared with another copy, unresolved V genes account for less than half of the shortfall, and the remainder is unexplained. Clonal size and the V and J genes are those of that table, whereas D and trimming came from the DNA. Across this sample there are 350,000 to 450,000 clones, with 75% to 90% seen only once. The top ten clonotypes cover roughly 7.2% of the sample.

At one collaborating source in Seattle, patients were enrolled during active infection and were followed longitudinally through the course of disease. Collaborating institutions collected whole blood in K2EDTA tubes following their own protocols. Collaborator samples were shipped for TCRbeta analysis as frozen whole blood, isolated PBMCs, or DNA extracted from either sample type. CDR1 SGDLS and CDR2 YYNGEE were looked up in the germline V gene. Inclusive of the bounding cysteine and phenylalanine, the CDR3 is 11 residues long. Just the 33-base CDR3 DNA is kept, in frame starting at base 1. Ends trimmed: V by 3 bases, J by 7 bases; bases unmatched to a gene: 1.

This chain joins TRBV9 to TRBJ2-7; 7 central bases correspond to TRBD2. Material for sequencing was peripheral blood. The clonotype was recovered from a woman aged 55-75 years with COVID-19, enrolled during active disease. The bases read TGTGCCAGCAGCGAGGGAGGGGAGCAGTACTTC. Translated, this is CASSEGGEQYF.